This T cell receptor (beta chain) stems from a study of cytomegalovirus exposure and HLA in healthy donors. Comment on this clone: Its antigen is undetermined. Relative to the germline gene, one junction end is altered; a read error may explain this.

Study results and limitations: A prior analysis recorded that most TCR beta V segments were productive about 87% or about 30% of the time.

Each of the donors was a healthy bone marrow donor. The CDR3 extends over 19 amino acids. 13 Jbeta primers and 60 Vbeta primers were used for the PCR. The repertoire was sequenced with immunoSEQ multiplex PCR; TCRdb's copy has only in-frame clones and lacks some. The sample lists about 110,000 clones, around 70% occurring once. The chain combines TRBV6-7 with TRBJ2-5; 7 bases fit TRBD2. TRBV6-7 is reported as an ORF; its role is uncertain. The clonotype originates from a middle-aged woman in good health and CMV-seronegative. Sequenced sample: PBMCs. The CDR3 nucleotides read TGTGCCAGCGATTGTGATTGGGGTAGCCGCGGGAGCCCTCAAGGGACCCAGTACTTC. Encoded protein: CASDCDWGSRGSPQGTQYF.